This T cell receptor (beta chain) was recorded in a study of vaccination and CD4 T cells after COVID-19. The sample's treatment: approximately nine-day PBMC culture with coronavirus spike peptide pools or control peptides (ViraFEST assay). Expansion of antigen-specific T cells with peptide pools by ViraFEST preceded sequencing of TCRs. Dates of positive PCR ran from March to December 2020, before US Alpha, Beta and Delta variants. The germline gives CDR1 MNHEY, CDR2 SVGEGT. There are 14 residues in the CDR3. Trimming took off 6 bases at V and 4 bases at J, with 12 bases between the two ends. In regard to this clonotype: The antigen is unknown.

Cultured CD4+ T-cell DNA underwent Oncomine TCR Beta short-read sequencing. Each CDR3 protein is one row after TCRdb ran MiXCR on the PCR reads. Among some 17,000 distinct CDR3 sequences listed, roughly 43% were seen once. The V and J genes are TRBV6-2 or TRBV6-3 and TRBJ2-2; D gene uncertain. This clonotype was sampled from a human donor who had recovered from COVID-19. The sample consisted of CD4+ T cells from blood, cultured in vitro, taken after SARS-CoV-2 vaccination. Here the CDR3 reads CASSHDSSTGELFF. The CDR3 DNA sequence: TGTGCCAGCAGCCACGACTCCTCCACCGGGGAGCTGTTTTTT.